One and the same sample provided the 20 T cell receptor beta chains below, sequenced in a study of T cell responses to AZD1222 COVID-19 vaccine. The table came from immunoSEQ multiplex PCR; TCRdb's copy has only in-frame clones and leaves some out. The sample has 150,000 to 200,000 clones, roughly nine tenths seen once. This material consisted of peripheral blood, taken 28 days after the second AZD1222 dose. The receptor source for this set is an adult who received the AZD1222 COVID-19 vaccine.

The V call is TRBV18, the J call TRBJ2-3; 12 bases agree with TRBD2. This CDR3 is 17 amino acids long. With 1 base clipped from V and 5 bases from J, the junction kept 7 bases outside the gene matches. Germline CDR1 and CDR2: KGHSH and LQKENI. CDR3 sequence: CASSPQLAGGPVDTQYF. The CDR3 DNA reads TGTGCCAGCTCACCACAACTAGCGGGGGGCCCGGTAGATACGCAGTATTTT.

The V call is TRBV2, the J call TRBJ2-5, with D perhaps assigned TRBD1 or TRBD2 (6 bases each). V lost 4 bases and J lost 5, with 20 bases in between. Germline lookup yields CDR1 SNHLY and CDR2 FYNNEI. The CDR3 totals 16 residues. CDR3 DNA sequence: TGTGCCAGCAGTGCGTACGGGGGCCGGGCGGCGGAGACCCAGTACTTC. Its translation: CASSAYGGRAAETQYF.

This clone appeared a single time. The chain links TRBV5-1 to TRBJ1-2, with D unresolved. In germline, CDR1 is SGHRS, CDR2 YFSETQ. V lost 1 base to trimming and J lost 3 bases, with 13 bases between them. This CDR3 region has 15 residues. In nucleotides, the CDR3 is TGCGCCAGCAGCTTGTTCGTTAGGGATCACTATGGCTACACCTTC. The encoded protein is CASSLFVRDHYGYTF.

The chain has TRBV5-1 and TRBJ1-2; no clear D. V lost 0 bases and J lost 2, with 11 bases in between. This CDR3 comprises 15 residues. The germline gives CDR1 SGHRS, CDR2 YFSETQ. This CDR3 is CASSLGIDRNYGYTF. The DNA for the CDR3 is TGCGCCAGCAGCTTGGGGATAGACCGAAACTATGGCTACACCTTC.

This chain joins TRBV3-1 (or the pseudogene TRBV3-2) and TRBJ2-1; D perhaps matches TRBD2 (6 bases). The germline gives CDR1 LGHDT, CDR2 YNNKEL (reference sequence). V lost 4 bases to trimming and J lost 3 bases, with 16 bases between them. This CDR3 comprises 16 residues. The CDR3 is CASSPSSAFLYNEQFF. The CDR3 coding sequence is TGTGCCAGCAGCCCTTCTAGCGCATTCCTCTACAATGAGCAGTTCTTC.

The CDR3 DNA follows: TGCGCCAGCAGAGATTGGAAGTCTAACGAGCAGTACTTC. Translation gives CASRDWKSNEQYF. This rearrangement joins TRBV10-2 to TRBJ2-7; D ambiguous. The CDR3 is 13 amino acids. The V end was cut by 6 bases, the J end by 5 bases, with 14 bases between. Germline V lookup: CDR1 WSHSY, CDR2 SAAADI.

The chain links TRBV5-1 to TRBJ2-2, with 7 nucleotides matching TRBD1. The CDR3 has 15 residues. CDR1 and CDR2 from the germline V gene are SGHRS and YFSETQ. With V trimmed by 0 bases and J by 6 bases, 5 bases remained unmatched. The CDR3 spells CASSLEAGGSGELFF. DNA for the CDR3: TGCGCCAGCAGCTTGGAGGCAGGGGGTTCCGGGGAGCTGTTTTTT. The complete variable domain, with remaining parts taken from reference TRBV5-1 and TRBJ2-2, reads KAGVTQTPRYLIKTRGQQVTLSCSPISGHRSVSWYQQTPGQGLQFLFEYFSETQRNKGNFPGRFSGRQFSNSRSEMNVSTLELGDSALYLCASSLEAGGSGELFFGEGSRLTVL.

This chain joins TRBV11-3 and TRBJ1-4, with a possible D match to TRBD1 (5 bases). This CDR3 is 16 amino acids long. The V gene's germline CDR1 is SGHNT and CDR2 YENEEA. Trimming left V 0 bases short and J 5 bases short, with 13 bases between. CDR3 in amino acids: CASSLDGGTKNEKLFF. The CDR3 region has the DNA TGTGCCAGCAGCTTAGATGGCGGGACGAAGAATGAAAAACTGTTTTTT. The variable domain in full, completed from reference TRBV11-3 and TRBJ1-4, reads EAGVVQSPRYKIIEKKQPVAFWCNPISGHNTLYWYLQNLGQGPELLIRYENEEAVDDSQLPKDRFSAERLKGVDSTLKIQPAELGDSAVYLCASSLDGGTKNEKLFFGSGTQLSVL.

The chain couples TRBV7-2 to TRBJ2-4, with 8 bases fitting TRBD2. This CDR3 contains 13 residues. Germline lookup yields CDR1 SGHTA and CDR2 FQGNSA. With V trimmed by 4 bases and J by 8 bases, 4 bases remained unmatched. The CDR3, as DNA: TGTGCCAGCAGCTCCCAAGCGGGGGACATTCAGTACTTC. It yields the protein CASSSQAGDIQYF.

The CDR3, as DNA: TGTGCCAGCAGTTCCAAACTAGCGGGGGCCCTCAATGAGCAGTTCTTC. It specifies CASSSKLAGALNEQFF. The chain links TRBV6-5 to TRBJ2-1, with 11 bases lining up with TRBD2. This CDR3 comprises 16 residues. The V and J ends lost 4 bases and 6 bases, in that order; junction bases with no gene match: 8. Germline lookup yields CDR1 MNHEY and CDR2 SVGAGI.

The chain employs TRBV19 and TRBJ2-1, with 8 bases identical to TRBD2. The J segment lost 8 bases and the V segment lost 5 bases, leaving 5 bases of the junction unmatched. CDR3 size: 13 residues. In germline, CDR1 is LNHDA, CDR2 SQIVND (reference sequence). The CDR3 DNA sequence: TGTGCCAGTAGTGACCGGGAGGGAGATGAGCAGTTCTTC. Translated, it gives CASSDREGDEQFF.

CDR3 region: CASSYSPNTGDYGYTF. In DNA, the CDR3 is TGTGCCAGCAGTTACTCCCCTAACACAGGGGACTATGGCTACACCTTC. The chain joins TRBV6-2 or TRBV6-3 to TRBJ1-2; 7 nucleotides agree with TRBD1. From germline, CDR1 is MNHEY and CDR2 SVGEGT. The CDR3 has 16 amino acids. Trimming cost V 0 bases and J 3 bases; bases outside gene matches: 7.

This chain uses TRBV18 with TRBJ2-2, with D tentatively TRBD1 (6 bases). The CDR3 totals 17 residues. The ends were cut back, 4 bases at V and 0 bases at J, with 15 bases in the middle. Germline V gene data show CDR1 as KGHSH and CDR2 as LQKENI. DNA for the CDR3: TGTGCCAGCTCACTAAACTTACAGGGTGCGAACACCGGGGAGCTGTTTTTT. Its translation: CASSLNLQGANTGELFF.

A word on this clone: In the same sample, other DNA sequences code for this CDR3. The rearrangement uses TRBV5-1 and TRBJ2-3; either TRBD1 or TRBD2 may supply D (6 bases each). Trimming pared 2 bases from V and 0 bases from J, leaving 7 bases between. This CDR3 region has 14 residues. Germline V gives CDR1 SGHRS, CDR2 YFSETQ. The CDR3 DNA reads as TGCGCCAGCAGCTTAGGGGGGAGCACAGATACGCAGTATTTT. Its translation is CASSLGGSTDTQYF.

The chain combines TRBV9 with TRBJ2-3, with a weak D call TRBD2 (6 bases). CDR1 SGDLS and CDR2 YYNGEE come from the germline V gene. V was trimmed by 6 bases and J by 1 base, leaving 12 bases between them. CDR3 length: 14 amino acids. CDR3 residues: CASTRGGGTDTQYF. The CDR3 DNA reads TGTGCCAGCACCAGAGGAGGGGGCACAGATACGCAGTATTTT.

The chain has TRBV5-4 and TRBJ2-1; D unclear. The CDR3 consists of 15 residues. Trimming removed 0 bases at V and 7 bases at J, with 14 bases between. CDR1 is SGHNT, CDR2 YYREEE, per germline (reference sequence). The CDR3 sequence: CASSLDQPRSNEQFF. CDR3 sequence (DNA): TGTGCCAGCAGCTTGGACCAGCCCAGGTCAAATGAGCAGTTCTTC.

This chain uses TRBV21-1 with TRBJ1-3; TRBD1 was called by the table and not checked on the DNA. TRBV21-1 is a documented pseudogene. The CDR3 loop spans 16 amino acids. CDR3 sequence (DNA): TGTGCCAGCAGCACCCGGGGACAGGGCTCTGGAAACACCATATATTTT. As protein: CASSTRGQGSGNTIYF.

The chain carries TRBV27 and TRBJ2-3; 7 nucleotides agree with TRBD2. V was pared by 6 bases and J by 4 bases, with 10 bases of the junction left unmatched. The CDR3 loop spans 15 amino acids. CDR1 and CDR2 from the germline V gene are MNHEY and SMNVEV (reference sequence). The DNA for the CDR3 is TGTGCCAGCAGCCTTTTGGGAGGGCCGGCAGATACGCAGTATTTT. Encoded protein: CASSLLGGPADTQYF.

V is TRBV4-2 and J is TRBJ2-1; 8 nucleotides line up with TRBD1. J gave up 2 bases and V 5 bases, and 5 bases lay outside the gene matches. CDR1 is LGHNA, CDR2 YNFKEQ, per germline. The CDR3 is made up of 15 amino acids. The CDR3 DNA is TGTGCCAGCAGCTTCGACAGGGGACCCTACAATGAGCAGTTCTTC. Protein product: CASSFDRGPYNEQFF.

The rearrangement joins TRBV7-2 to TRBJ1-5; tentative D call: TRBD1 (6 bases). V lost 3 bases, J lost 0 bases, and 12 bases lay in between. CDR1 and CDR2 (germline): SGHTA, FQGNSA. The CDR3 consists of 16 residues. The CDR3 DNA sequence: TGTGCCAGCAGCTTTGCAGGACAGATTAGCAATCAGCCCCAGCATTTT. This encodes CASSFAGQISNQPQHF.